The rows below give T cell receptor beta chains drawn from one sample of a study of tumor and adjacent non-tumor tissue in lung cancer. TCRdb fed the multiplex PCR reads into MiXCR, producing one record per CDR3 protein. The table has 35,000 to 50,000 distinct CDR3 sequences, approximately 61% seen once. Sequenced material: distant non-tumor lung tissue. These receptor sequences come from a man in his fifties with non-small cell lung cancer. CDR3s include the opening cysteine and the closing phenylalanine or tryptophan. Fields, in order: V gene, D gene, clone size, J gene, CDR3 length, CDR3 protein, CDR3 DNA. D genes are given only for firm matches. Not all rows give a size; the values are once, few, many and, for expanded clones, a class.

>TRBV6-1|NA|NA|TRBJ2-1|19
CASSDHHALSLSSYNEQFF
TGTGCCAGCAGTGATCACCACGCACTAAGCTTGAGCTCCTACAATGAGCAGTTCTTC
>TRBV4-1|TRBD2|many|TRBJ2-3|16
CASSQELAGGLDTQYF
TGCGCCAGCAGCCAAGAACTAGCGGGAGGCTTGGATACGCAGTATTTT
>TRBV11-2|NA|once|TRBJ1-2|14
CACSLTVPNYGYTF
TGTGCCTGCAGCTTAACAGTACCGAACTATGGCTACACCTTC
>TRBV6-2/TRBV6-3|TRBD1|NA|TRBJ1-2|18
CASSCSSRTGLSNYGYTF
TGTGCCAGCAGTTGCTCGTCTAGGACAGGTTTATCTAACTATGGCTACACCTTC
>TRBV5-5|TRBD1|NA|TRBJ2-5|15
CASGPGQGTQETQYF
TGTGCCAGCGGCCCGGGACAGGGGACCCAAGAGACCCAGTACTTC
>TRBV6-4|TRBD2|NA|TRBJ2-3|14
CASRASGSTDTQYF
TGTGCCAGCAGGGCTAGCGGGAGTACAGATACGCAGTATTTT
>TRBV28|NA|NA|TRBJ1-5|14
CASSPPDWVQSQHF
TGTGCCAGCAGTCCCCCAGATTGGGTTCAGTCCCAGCATTTT
>TRBV4-2|NA|NA|TRBJ2-2|18
CASNQETRERGYAGDLFF
TGTGCCAGCAACCAAGAGACACGGGAGCGAGGGTACGCCGGGGACCTGTTTTTT
>TRBV5-4|TRBD1|NA|TRBJ2-5|13
CAISQGQEGTQYF
TGTGCCATCAGCCAGGGACAGGAGGGGACCCAGTACTTC
>TRBV28|NA|once|TRBJ2-1|17
CASNSLERQGRMNGQFF
TGTGCCAGCAACAGTCTGGAAAGGCAGGGGAGGATGAATGGGCAGTTCTTC
>TRBV6-6|NA|many|TRBJ2-7|14
CASSYAADTYEQYF
TGTGCCAGCAGTTACGCCGCCGACACCTACGAGCAGTACTTC
>TRBV6-5|TRBD1|NA|TRBJ2-1|16
CASCSGQGGSYNEQFF
TGTGCCAGCTGCTCGGGACAGGGGGGCTCCTACAATGAGCAGTTCTTC
>TRBV11-2|TRBD2|once|TRBJ2-2|16
CASSLAGGSNTGELFF
TGTGCTAGCAGCTTAGCGGGCGGGAGTAACACCGGGGAGCTGTTTTTT
>TRBV7-9|NA|few|TRBJ2-2|15
CASSALTAGTGELFF
TGTGCCAGCAGCGCGTTGACAGCTGGCACCGGGGAGCTGTTTTTT
>TRBV29-1|TRBD2|NA|TRBJ2-7|12
CIARGRINGQYF
TGCATCGCACGCGGGAGAATAAACGGGCAGTACTTC
>TRBV6-5|TRBD1|once|TRBJ2-1|16
CASSSGQGGPYNEQFF
TGTGCCAGCAGTTCGGGACAGGGGGGCCCCTACAATGAGCAATTCTTC
>TRBV12-3/TRBV12-4|NA|NA|TRBJ1-1|13
CASTKAGNTEAFF
TGTGCCAGCACTAAGGCAGGGAACACTGAAGCTTTCTTT
>TRBV28|NA|NA|TRBJ1-5|12
CASSFSSQPQHF
TGTGCCAGCAGTTTTTCGAGTCAGCCCCAGCATTTT
>TRBV28|TRBD1|NA|TRBJ1-3|15
CACRPGTGSGNTIYF
TGTGCCTGCCGTCCCGGGACAGGATCTGGAAACACCATATATTTT
>TRBV5-4|NA|NA|TRBJ1-4|14
CASSLDQGNGKLSF
TGTGCCAGCAGCTTGGATCAGGGGAATGGAAAACTGTCTTTT
>TRBV5-5|NA|NA|TRBJ2-2|15
CASSLGHISTGELFF
TGTGCCAGCAGCTTGGGACACATAAGCACCGGGGAGCTGTTTTTT
>TRBV7-9|NA|few|TRBJ2-3|13
CASRRGKGDTQYF
TGTGCCAGCAGAAGAGGGAAGGGAGATACGCAGTATTTT
>TRBV29-1|TRBD1|many|TRBJ1-2|14
CSVERDRGTYGYTF
TGCAGCGTTGAAAGGGACAGGGGTACCTATGGCTACACCTTC
>TRBV2|TRBD1|NA|TRBJ2-3|15
CASSGGTANTDTQYF
TGTGCCAGCAGTGGAGGGACAGCGAACACAGATACGCAGTATTTT
>TRBV28|NA|few|TRBJ1-5|15
CASSLGEGFRQPQHF
TGTGCCAGCAGTTTAGGGGAGGGGTTCAGACAGCCCCAGCATTTT
>TRBV30|NA|NA|TRBJ2-2|16
CAWKPFAGADTGELFF
TGTGCCTGGAAGCCCTTTGCGGGGGCGGACACCGGGGAGCTGTTTTTT
>TRBV6-1|TRBD2|many|TRBJ2-1|17
CASAPLLAGGPRSEQFF
TGTGCCAGCGCACCACTCTTAGCGGGGGGGCCCCGGAGTGAGCAGTTCTTC
>TRBV6-5|TRBD1|NA|TRBJ2-2|15
CASSKVRGQPGELLF
TGTGCAAGCAGCAAAGTCAGGGGGCAGCCCGGGGAGCTGCTTTTT
>TRBV11-2|TRBD1|NA|TRBJ2-7|15
CACSSGTGRTYEQYF
TGTGCCTGTAGCTCGGGGACAGGTAGAACCTACGAGCAGTACTTC
>TRBV7-8|TRBD1|NA|TRBJ1-2|13
CANSSGTAGGYTF
TGTGCCAACAGCTCCGGGACAGCCGGCGGCTACACCTTC
>TRBV10-3|NA|NA|TRBJ2-2|15
CAISERLTGVGELFF
TGTGCCATCAGTGAACGGCTAACGGGGGTCGGGGAGCTGTTTTTT
>TRBV29-1|NA|NA|TRBJ2-3|15
CSTALTGILTDTQYF
TGCAGCACCGCGCTAACCGGGATTCTCACAGATACGCAGTATTTT
>TRBV5-6|NA|NA|TRBJ1-1|13
CASNLGRSPLAFF
TGTGCCAGCAACTTGGGTCGCTCGCCCTTAGCTTTCTTT
>TRBV20-1|NA|many|TRBJ2-1|14
CSAMDSGEDNEQFF
TGCAGTGCGATGGATTCGGGGGAAGACAATGAGCAGTTCTTC
>TRBV30|NA|NA|TRBJ1-6|13
CACFQGINSPLHF
TGTGCCTGTTTTCAGGGTATCAATTCACCCCTCCACTTT
>TRBV7-8|NA|NA|TRBJ2-3|16
CASSPTGAGPTDTQYF
TGTGCCAGCAGCCCAACGGGCGCAGGACCCACAGATACGCAGTATTTT
>TRBV6-1|NA|once|TRBJ1-5|12
CARSIAYQSQHF
TGTGCCAGGAGTATTGCCTATCAGTCCCAGCATTTT
>TRBV18|NA|NA|TRBJ1-5|12
CADSPVNQPQHF
TGTGCCGACTCACCGGTGAATCAGCCCCAGCATTTT
>TRBV6-6|NA|NA|TRBJ2-5|13
CASNRRVDETQYF
TGTGCCAGTAACCGCAGGGTGGACGAGACCCAGTACTTC
>TRBV5-4|TRBD2|NA|TRBJ2-7|16
CASSLGGGRATYEQYF
TGTGCCAGCAGCTTGGGTGGCGGGAGGGCCACCTACGAGCAGTACTTC
>TRBV6-5|TRBD1|few|TRBJ2-2|15
CVSGKVRGQAEELLF
TGTGTCAGCGGCAAAGTCAGGGGGCAGGCCGAGGAGCTGCTTTTT
>TRBV12-3/TRBV12-4|NA|many|TRBJ2-3|14
CASSYRASTDTQYF
TGTGCCAGCAGTTATCGCGCGAGCACAGATACGCAGTATTTT
>TRBV5-6|NA|many|TRBJ2-2|13
CASSLGRPGELFF
TGTGCCAGCAGCTTGGGTCGCCCCGGGGAGCTGTTTTTT